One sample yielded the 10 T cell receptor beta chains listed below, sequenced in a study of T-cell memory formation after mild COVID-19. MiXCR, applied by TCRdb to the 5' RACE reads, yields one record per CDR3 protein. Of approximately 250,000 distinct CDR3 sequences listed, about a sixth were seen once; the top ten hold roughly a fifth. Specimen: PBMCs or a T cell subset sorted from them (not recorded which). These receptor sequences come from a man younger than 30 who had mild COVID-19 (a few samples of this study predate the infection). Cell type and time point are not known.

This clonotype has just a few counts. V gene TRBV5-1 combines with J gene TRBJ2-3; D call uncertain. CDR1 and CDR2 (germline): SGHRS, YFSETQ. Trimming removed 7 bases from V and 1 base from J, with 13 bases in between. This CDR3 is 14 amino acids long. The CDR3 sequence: CASGTDVRTDTQYF. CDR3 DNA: TGCGCCAGCGGAACAGACGTCCGCACAGATACGCAGTATTTT.

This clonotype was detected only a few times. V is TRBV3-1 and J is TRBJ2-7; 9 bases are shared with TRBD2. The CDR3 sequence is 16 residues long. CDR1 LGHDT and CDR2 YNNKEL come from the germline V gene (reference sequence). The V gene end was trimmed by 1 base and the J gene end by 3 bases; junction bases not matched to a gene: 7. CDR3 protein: CASSQGPLAGGYEQYF. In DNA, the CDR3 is TGTGCCAGCAGCCAAGGGCCACTAGCGGGCGGCTACGAGCAGTACTTC.

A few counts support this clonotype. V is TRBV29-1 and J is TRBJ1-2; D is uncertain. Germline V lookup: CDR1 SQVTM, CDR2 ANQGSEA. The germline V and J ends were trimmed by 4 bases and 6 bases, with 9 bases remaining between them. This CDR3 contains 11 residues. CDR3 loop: CSVATGHGYTF. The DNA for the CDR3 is TGCAGCGTTGCTACCGGCCATGGCTACACCTTC.

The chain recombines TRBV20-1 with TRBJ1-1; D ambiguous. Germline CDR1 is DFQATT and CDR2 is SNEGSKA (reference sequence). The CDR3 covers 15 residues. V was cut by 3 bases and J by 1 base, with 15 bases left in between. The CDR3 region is CSARISPLKNTEAFF. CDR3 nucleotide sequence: TGCAGTGCTAGGATCAGCCCCCTGAAGAACACTGAAGCTTTCTTT.

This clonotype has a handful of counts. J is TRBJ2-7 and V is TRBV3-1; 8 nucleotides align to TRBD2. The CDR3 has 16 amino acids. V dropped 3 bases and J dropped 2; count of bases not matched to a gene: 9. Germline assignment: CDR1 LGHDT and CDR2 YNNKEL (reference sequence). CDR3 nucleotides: TGTGCCAGCAGCCAGGGCTGGGGCGGGGGGACCTACGAGCAGTACTTC. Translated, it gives CASSQGWGGGTYEQYF.

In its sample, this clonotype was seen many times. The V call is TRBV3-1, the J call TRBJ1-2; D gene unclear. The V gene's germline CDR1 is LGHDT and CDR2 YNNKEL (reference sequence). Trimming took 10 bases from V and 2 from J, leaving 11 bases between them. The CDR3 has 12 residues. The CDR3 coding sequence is TGTGCCACCAGTTTCGGGAACTATGGCTACACCTTC. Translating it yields CATSFGNYGYTF.

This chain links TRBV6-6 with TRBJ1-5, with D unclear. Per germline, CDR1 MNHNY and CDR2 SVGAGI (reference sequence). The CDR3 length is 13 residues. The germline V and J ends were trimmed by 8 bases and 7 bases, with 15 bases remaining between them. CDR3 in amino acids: CASCPSVGQPQHF. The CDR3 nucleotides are TGTGCCAGCTGTCCTTCGGTAGGCCAGCCCCAGCATTTT.

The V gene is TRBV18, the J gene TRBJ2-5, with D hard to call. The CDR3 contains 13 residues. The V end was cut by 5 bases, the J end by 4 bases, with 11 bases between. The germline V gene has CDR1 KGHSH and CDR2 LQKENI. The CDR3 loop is CASSKTAAETQYF. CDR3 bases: TGTGCCAGCTCAAAAACAGCAGCAGAGACCCAGTACTTC.

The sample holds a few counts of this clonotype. This CDR3 reads CASAPRGLAWETQYF. Here the CDR3 DNA reads TGTGCCAGCGCTCCGAGGGGACTAGCGTGGGAGACCCAGTACTTC. The gene calls are TRBV7-3 and TRBJ2-5; 10 nucleotides line up with TRBD2. Germline-derived CDR1 and CDR2 are SGHTA and FQGTGA. CDR3 length: 15 amino acids. Trimming removed 8 bases from V and 5 bases from J; junction bases left unmatched: 11. Full variable domain (remainder filled in from reference TRBV7-3 and TRBJ2-5): GAGVSQTPSNKVTEKGKYVELRCDPISGHTALYWYRQSLGQGPEFLIYFQGTGAADDSGLPNDRFFAVRPEGSVSTLKIQRTERGDSAVYLCASAPRGLAWETQYFGPGTRLLVL.

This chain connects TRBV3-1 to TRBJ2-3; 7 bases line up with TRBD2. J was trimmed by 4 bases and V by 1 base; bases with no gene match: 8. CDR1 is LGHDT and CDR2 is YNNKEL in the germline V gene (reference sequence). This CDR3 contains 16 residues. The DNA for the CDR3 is TGTGCCAGCAGCCAAGGGGCCCAGCGGGGTTCAGATACGCAGTATTTT. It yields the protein CASSQGAQRGSDTQYF.